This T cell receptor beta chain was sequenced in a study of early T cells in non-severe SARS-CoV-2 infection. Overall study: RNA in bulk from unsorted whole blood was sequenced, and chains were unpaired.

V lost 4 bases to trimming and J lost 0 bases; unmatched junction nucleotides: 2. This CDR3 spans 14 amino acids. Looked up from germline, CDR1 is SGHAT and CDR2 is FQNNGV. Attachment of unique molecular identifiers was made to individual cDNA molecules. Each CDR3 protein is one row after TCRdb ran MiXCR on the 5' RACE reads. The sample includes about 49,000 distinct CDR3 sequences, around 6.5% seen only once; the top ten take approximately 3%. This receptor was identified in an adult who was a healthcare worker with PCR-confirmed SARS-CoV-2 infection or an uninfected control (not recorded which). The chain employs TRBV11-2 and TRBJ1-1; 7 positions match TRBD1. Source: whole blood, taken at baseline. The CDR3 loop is CASSWGQMNTEAFF. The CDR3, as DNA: TGTGCCAGCAGCTGGGGACAGATGAACACTGAAGCTTTCTTT.